This T cell receptor (beta chain) stems from a study of blood T cell repertoires in COVID-19. V shed 6 bases and J 2 bases; nucleotides not matched to a gene: 15. This CDR3 has 17 amino acids. From germline, CDR1 is KGHSH and CDR2 LQKENI. In the authors' workflow: Cell counts per sample came from amplifying reference gene primers. TCRdb's table, derived via immunoSEQ multiplex PCR, lists solely in-frame clones and lacks some. For V, J and clone size, that table is used; D and trimming come from the DNA. The sample has over 250,000 clones, about 87% seen once. The V call is TRBV18, the J call TRBJ2-7, with 8 bases lining up with TRBD1. This receptor was obtained from a woman aged 45-65 years who had recovered from COVID-19. The sample comprised PBMCs or T cells enriched from blood (not recorded which). CDR3 DNA: TGTGCCAGCTCCCGGGAAAGTCCGGGACAGGCGCCCTACGAGCAGTACTTC. The encoded protein is CASSRESPGQAPYEQYF.